This T cell receptor (beta chain) was obtained from a study of identical twins. The cDNA had a unique molecular identifier and a template-switch universal primer site. MiXCR was run by TCRdb on the 5' RACE reads, yielding one entry per CDR3 protein. The sample lists hundreds of thousands of distinct CDR3 sequences, around 5.7% seen once, with approximately 1.6% in the top ten. CDR3 length: 14 amino acids. Germline V gene sequence: CDR1 DFQATT, CDR2 SNEGSKA (reference sequence). The germline V and J ends were trimmed by 1 base and 6 bases, with 15 bases remaining between them. The TCR was taken from a man between 18 and 35 years old in good health. The chain has TRBV20-1 and TRBJ1-2; possible D gene TRBD1, 5 bases. The sample comprised naive T cells sorted from blood. In nucleotides, the CDR3 is TGCAGTGCTAGAGGTGCAGGGTGGTCGGATGGCTACACCTTC. Protein: CSARGAGWSDGYTF.